These T cell receptor beta chains were read from a single sample in a study of memory CD8 T cells in hepatitis C reinfection. Produced via immunoSEQ multiplex PCR; TCRdb's table is partial and in-frame only. The sample holds fewer than 50,000 clones, 70% to 90% seen once. The material sequenced was naive CD8+ T cells sorted from blood. These receptors originate from a man aged 18 to 30 with hepatitis C virus infection. The CDR3 runs from the conserved cysteine through the conserved F or W. The order of the fields is J gene, D gene, V gene, clone size, CDR3 DNA, CDR3 protein. The D gene is left open where the match is weak. Clone size is not always given. Where it is, it says once, few, many or a class for expanded clones.

j_call: TRBJ2-1; d_call: TRBD2; v_call: TRBV30; clone_size: .; cdr3_nt: TGTGCCTGGAGTGTACCCAGCGGGGGGACATACTCTTACAATGAGCAGTTCTTC; cdr3_aa: CAWSVPSGGTYSYNEQFF
j_call: TRBJ2-1; d_call: .; v_call: TRBV29-1; clone_size: once; cdr3_nt: TGCAGCGTTGAACCGCTCGGGGTTGACTACAATGAGCAGTTCTTC; cdr3_aa: CSVEPLGVDYNEQFF
j_call: TRBJ2-1; d_call: TRBD1; v_call: TRBV9; clone_size: .; cdr3_nt: TGTGCCAGCAGCATGACAGGGCTCGACAATGAGCAGTTCTTC; cdr3_aa: CASSMTGLDNEQFF
j_call: TRBJ1-5; d_call: .; v_call: TRBV6-6; clone_size: .; cdr3_nt: TGTGCCAGCAGTTACTCGGGGCCCAATAGCAATCAGCCCCAGCATTTT; cdr3_aa: CASSYSGPNSNQPQHF
j_call: TRBJ1-1; d_call: .; v_call: TRBV9; clone_size: once; cdr3_nt: TGTGCCAGCAGCGGTGGAGGCACTGAAGCTTTCTTT; cdr3_aa: CASSGGGTEAFF
j_call: TRBJ1-1; d_call: .; v_call: TRBV27; clone_size: .; cdr3_nt: TGTGCCAGCAGTTTCGTGGGGCCGAACACTGAAGCTTTCTTT; cdr3_aa: CASSFVGPNTEAFF
j_call: TRBJ2-3; d_call: TRBD2; v_call: TRBV29-1; clone_size: .; cdr3_nt: TGCAGCGCTGAAAGGACTAGCGGGGGGCACGATACGCAGTATTTT; cdr3_aa: CSAERTSGGHDTQYF
j_call: TRBJ2-1; d_call: TRBD2; v_call: TRBV4-1; clone_size: .; cdr3_nt: TGCGCCAGCAGCCAAACTAGCGAGGGAAATGAGCAGTTCTTC; cdr3_aa: CASSQTSEGNEQFF
j_call: TRBJ2-3; d_call: .; v_call: TRBV2; clone_size: .; cdr3_nt: TGTGCCAGCAGTGAACTTGGGGCGGTGAGATTCAACACAGATACGCAGTATTTT; cdr3_aa: CASSELGAVRFNTDTQYF
j_call: TRBJ2-1; d_call: .; v_call: TRBV27; clone_size: .; cdr3_nt: TGTGCCAGCAGTTTCAACAATGAGCAGTTCTTC; cdr3_aa: CASSFNNEQFF
j_call: TRBJ2-1; d_call: TRBD1; v_call: TRBV30; clone_size: .; cdr3_nt: TGTGCCTGGAGTTGGGACAGGGGGTACAATGAGCAGTTCTTC; cdr3_aa: CAWSWDRGYNEQFF
j_call: TRBJ2-1; d_call: .; v_call: TRBV28; clone_size: .; cdr3_nt: TGTGCCAGCAGTACCCCTCCCGGCAGGGGACCCTACAATGAGCAGTTCTTC; cdr3_aa: CASSTPPGRGPYNEQFF
j_call: TRBJ2-1; d_call: TRBD1; v_call: TRBV11-2; clone_size: .; cdr3_nt: TGTGCCAGCAGCCCGACAGGGTTTGAGCGAGAGCAGTTCTTC; cdr3_aa: CASSPTGFEREQFF
j_call: TRBJ1-4; d_call: .; v_call: TRBV6-1; clone_size: .; cdr3_nt: TGTGCCAGCAGCTCGGGGGGGTTTAATGAAAAACTGTTTTTT; cdr3_aa: CASSSGGFNEKLFF
j_call: TRBJ1-4; d_call: TRBD1; v_call: TRBV29-1; clone_size: .; cdr3_nt: TGCAGCGCGGGACAGGGAGGGGAAAAACTGTTTTTT; cdr3_aa: CSAGQGGEKLFF
j_call: TRBJ2-1; d_call: TRBD1; v_call: TRBV7-6; clone_size: .; cdr3_nt: TGTGCCAGCAGCTTAGGGACAGGCCGCTCTGATGAGCAGTTCTTC; cdr3_aa: CASSLGTGRSDEQFF
j_call: TRBJ2-2; d_call: .; v_call: TRBV4-1; clone_size: .; cdr3_nt: TGCGCCAGCAGCGCCTTCGGTAGGGGCGGGGAGCTGTTTTTT; cdr3_aa: CASSAFGRGGELFF
j_call: TRBJ2-1; d_call: TRBD2; v_call: TRBV7-6; clone_size: .; cdr3_nt: TGTGCCAGCAGCCGGGGCGGGAGTGTCGATGAGCAGTTCTTC; cdr3_aa: CASSRGGSVDEQFF
j_call: TRBJ2-2; d_call: .; v_call: TRBV4-1; clone_size: .; cdr3_nt: TGCGCCAGCAGCCAGAGCACCGACACCGGGGAGCTGTTTTTT; cdr3_aa: CASSQSTDTGELFF
j_call: TRBJ2-2; d_call: TRBD2; v_call: TRBV7-9; clone_size: .; cdr3_nt: TGTGCCAGCAGCCCTGCCCGGGGGGACCGCCAATCCGGGGAGCTGTTTTTT; cdr3_aa: CASSPARGDRQSGELFF
j_call: TRBJ1-5; d_call: TRBD1; v_call: TRBV6-5; clone_size: few; cdr3_nt: TGTGCCAGCAGTTTTCATCAGGGGGGTCAGCCCCAGCATTTT; cdr3_aa: CASSFHQGGQPQHF
j_call: TRBJ2-4; d_call: TRBD1; v_call: TRBV5-4; clone_size: .; cdr3_nt: TGTGCCGCACAGGGGGCTGGCATTCAGTACTTC; cdr3_aa: CAAQGAGIQYF
j_call: TRBJ2-3; d_call: .; v_call: TRBV9; clone_size: .; cdr3_nt: TGTGCCAGCAGCGTAGATGGGGAGGGCACAGATACGCAGTATTTT; cdr3_aa: CASSVDGEGTDTQYF
j_call: TRBJ2-1; d_call: .; v_call: TRBV9; clone_size: .; cdr3_nt: TGTGCCAGCAGCGTAGCTGACACGGGAGCCTCCTACAATGAGCAGTTCTTC; cdr3_aa: CASSVADTGASYNEQFF
j_call: TRBJ2-6; d_call: .; v_call: TRBV27; clone_size: .; cdr3_nt: TGTGCCAGCAGTCGGTCTGGGGCCAACGTCCTGACTTTC; cdr3_aa: CASSRSGANVLTF
j_call: TRBJ1-1; d_call: .; v_call: TRBV29-1; clone_size: .; cdr3_nt: TGCAGCGTTGAAGGGCAACAGGTTGGTACTGAAGCTTTCTTT; cdr3_aa: CSVEGQQVGTEAFF
j_call: TRBJ2-7; d_call: TRBD2; v_call: TRBV4-1; clone_size: .; cdr3_nt: TGCGCCAGCAGCCAAGCTGAGCGGGGCGCCTCCTACGAGCAGTACTTC; cdr3_aa: CASSQAERGASYEQYF
j_call: TRBJ2-2; d_call: TRBD2; v_call: TRBV4-1; clone_size: .; cdr3_nt: TGCGCCAGCAGCCAAGGTTCGCCGGGACTAGCGGGAGCCGGGGAGCTGTTTTTT; cdr3_aa: CASSQGSPGLAGAGELFF
j_call: TRBJ2-7; d_call: TRBD2; v_call: TRBV5-4; clone_size: .; cdr3_nt: TGTGCCAGCAGCATAACTAGCGGGGCCTACGAGCAGTACTTC; cdr3_aa: CASSITSGAYEQYF
j_call: TRBJ2-1; d_call: TRBD2; v_call: TRBV7-9; clone_size: .; cdr3_nt: TGTGCCAGCAGCCCACAAGTTGCGGGGGGGCTCGGCAATGAGCAGTTCTTC; cdr3_aa: CASSPQVAGGLGNEQFF
j_call: TRBJ2-2; d_call: TRBD2; v_call: TRBV27; clone_size: .; cdr3_nt: TGTGCCAGCAGGCGGGACTATAACACCGGGGAGCTGTTTTTT; cdr3_aa: CASRRDYNTGELFF
j_call: TRBJ1-4; d_call: .; v_call: TRBV6-1; clone_size: .; cdr3_nt: TGTGCCATCATGACAGACCCGAATGAAAAACTGTTTTTT; cdr3_aa: CAIMTDPNEKLFF
j_call: TRBJ2-3; d_call: TRBD2; v_call: TRBV7-2; clone_size: .; cdr3_nt: TGTGCCAGCAGCAAATGGACTAGCGTCACAGATACGCAGTATTTT; cdr3_aa: CASSKWTSVTDTQYF
j_call: TRBJ1-4; d_call: .; v_call: TRBV13; clone_size: .; cdr3_nt: TGTGCCAGCAGCTTCAGGGGCTCAAAGGAAAAACTGTTTTTT; cdr3_aa: CASSFRGSKEKLFF
j_call: TRBJ1-1; d_call: TRBD1; v_call: TRBV10-3; clone_size: .; cdr3_nt: TGTGCCATCAGTGAGTCGGTTGGGAAACCGGGACAGGGTTGTGCTTTC; cdr3_aa: CAISESVGKPGQGCAF